One T cell receptor (beta chain) is described in this entry. The entry originates in a study of PD-1 blockade in classical Hodgkin lymphoma. Every patient was affected by relapse after autologous stem cell transplantation, while exposure to brentuximab vedotin was not uniform. Researchers used magnetic negative selection to pull out pure CD4+ T cells from thawed PBMCs. Sequencing used immunoSEQ multiplex PCR; TCRdb keeps in-frame clones, though not all of them. The sample has 10,000 to 15,000 clones, roughly 88% seen once. V gave up 4 bases and J gave up 3 bases, with 11 bases separating them. CDR3 size: 13 residues. CDR1 and CDR2 from the germline V gene are SGHTS and YDEGEE.

This clonotype originated in a human donor with classical Hodgkin lymphoma. This sample comprised CD4+ T cells from blood, obtained at baseline. The V and J genes are TRBV5-8 and TRBJ2-7; D unclear. DNA for the CDR3: TGTGCCAGCAGCCGGACCTACCACTACGAGCAGTACTTC. Encoded protein: CASSRTYHYEQYF. Full variable domain (missing parts from reference TRBV5-8 and TRBJ2-7): EAGVTQSPTHLIKTRGQQATLRCSPISGHTSVYWYQQALGLGLQFLLWYDEGEERNRGNFPPRFSGRQFPNYSSELNVNALELEDSALYLCASSRTYHYEQYFGPGTRLTVT.